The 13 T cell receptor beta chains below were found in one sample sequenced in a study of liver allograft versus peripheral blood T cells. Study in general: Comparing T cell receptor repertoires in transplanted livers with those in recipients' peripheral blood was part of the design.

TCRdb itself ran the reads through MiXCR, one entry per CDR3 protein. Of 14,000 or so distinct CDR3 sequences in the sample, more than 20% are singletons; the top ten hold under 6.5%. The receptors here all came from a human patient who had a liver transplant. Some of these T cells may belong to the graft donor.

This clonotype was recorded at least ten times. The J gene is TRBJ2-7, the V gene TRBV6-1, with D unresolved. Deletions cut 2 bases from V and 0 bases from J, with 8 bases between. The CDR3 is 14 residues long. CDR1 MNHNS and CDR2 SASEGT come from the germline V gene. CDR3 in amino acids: CASSERPVSYEQYF. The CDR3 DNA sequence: TGTGCCAGCAGTGAAAGGCCAGTCTCCTACGAGCAGTACTTC.

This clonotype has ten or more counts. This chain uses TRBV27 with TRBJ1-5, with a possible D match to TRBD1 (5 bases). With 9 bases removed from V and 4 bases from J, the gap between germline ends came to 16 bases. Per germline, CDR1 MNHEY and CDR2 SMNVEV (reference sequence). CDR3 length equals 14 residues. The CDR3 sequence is CARGTSGSNQPQHF. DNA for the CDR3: TGTGCCAGGGGGACCTCCGGTAGTAATCAGCCCCAGCATTTT.

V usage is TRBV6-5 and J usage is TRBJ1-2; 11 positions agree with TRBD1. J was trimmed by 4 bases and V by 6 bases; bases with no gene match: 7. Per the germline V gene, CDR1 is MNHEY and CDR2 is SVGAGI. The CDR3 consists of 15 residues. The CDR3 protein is CASSRGTGGFYGYTF. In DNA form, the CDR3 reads TGTGCCAGCAGCCGAGGGACAGGGGGTTTCTATGGCTACACCTTC.

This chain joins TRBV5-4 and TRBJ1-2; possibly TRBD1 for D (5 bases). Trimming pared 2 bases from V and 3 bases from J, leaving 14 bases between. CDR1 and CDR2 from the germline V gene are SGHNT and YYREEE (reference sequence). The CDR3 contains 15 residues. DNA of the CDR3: TGTGCCAGCAGCTTTGGAGGGCAGGGCGACTATGGCTACACCTTC. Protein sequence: CASSFGGQGDYGYTF.

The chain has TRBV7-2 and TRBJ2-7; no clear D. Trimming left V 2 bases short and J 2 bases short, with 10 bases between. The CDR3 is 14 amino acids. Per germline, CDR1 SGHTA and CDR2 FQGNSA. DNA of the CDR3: TGTGCCAGCAGCTTAATGGGTGGGCCCTACGAGCAGTACTTC. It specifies CASSLMGGPYEQYF.

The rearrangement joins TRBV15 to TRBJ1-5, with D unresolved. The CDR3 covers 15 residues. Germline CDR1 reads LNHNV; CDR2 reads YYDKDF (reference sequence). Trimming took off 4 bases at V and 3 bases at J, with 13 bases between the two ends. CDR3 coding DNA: TGTGCCACCAGCAAGGTTAAAGGATCCAATCAGCCCCAGCATTTT. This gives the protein CATSKVKGSNQPQHF.

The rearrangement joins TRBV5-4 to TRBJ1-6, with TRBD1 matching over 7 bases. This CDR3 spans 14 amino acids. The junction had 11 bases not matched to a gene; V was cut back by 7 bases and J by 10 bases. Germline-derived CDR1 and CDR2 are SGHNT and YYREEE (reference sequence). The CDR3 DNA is TGTGCCAGCGGTCTCAGGGGGGAAGGATCACCCCTCCACTTT. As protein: CASGLRGEGSPLHF.

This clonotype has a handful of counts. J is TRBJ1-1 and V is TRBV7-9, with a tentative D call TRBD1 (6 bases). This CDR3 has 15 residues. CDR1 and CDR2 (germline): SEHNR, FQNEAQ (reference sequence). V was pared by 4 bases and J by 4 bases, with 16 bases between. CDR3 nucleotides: TGTGCCAGCAGCTCCCGGACAGTGGGGGGCACTGAAGCTTTCTTT. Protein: CASSSRTVGGTEAFF.

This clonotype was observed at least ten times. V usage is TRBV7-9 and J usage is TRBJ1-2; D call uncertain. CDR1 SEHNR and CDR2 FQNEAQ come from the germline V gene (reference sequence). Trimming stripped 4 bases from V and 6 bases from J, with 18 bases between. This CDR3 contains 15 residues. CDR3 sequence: CASSSFGQVGDGYTF. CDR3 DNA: TGTGCCAGCAGCTCCTTTGGGCAGGTTGGAGATGGCTACACCTTC.

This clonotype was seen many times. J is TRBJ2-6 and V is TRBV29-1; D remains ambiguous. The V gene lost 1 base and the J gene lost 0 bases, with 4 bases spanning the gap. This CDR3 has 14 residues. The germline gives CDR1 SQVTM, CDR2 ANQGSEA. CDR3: CSVEGGSGANVLTF. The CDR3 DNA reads TGCAGCGTTGAAGGAGGCTCTGGGGCCAACGTCCTGACTTTC.

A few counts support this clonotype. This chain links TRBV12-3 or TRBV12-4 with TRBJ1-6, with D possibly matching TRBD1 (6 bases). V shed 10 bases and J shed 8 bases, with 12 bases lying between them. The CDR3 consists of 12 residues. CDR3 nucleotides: TGTGCCACCAGGGGAGTGGATTCACCCCTCCACTTT. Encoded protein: CATRGVDSPLHF.

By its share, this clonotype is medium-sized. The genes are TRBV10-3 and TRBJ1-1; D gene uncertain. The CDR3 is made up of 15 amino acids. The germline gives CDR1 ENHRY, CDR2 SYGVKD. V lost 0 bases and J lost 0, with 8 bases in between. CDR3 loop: CAISESTGLNTEAFF. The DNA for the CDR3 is TGTGCCATCAGTGAGTCGACCGGACTGAACACTGAAGCTTTCTTT.

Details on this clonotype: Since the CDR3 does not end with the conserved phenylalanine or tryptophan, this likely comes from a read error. CDR3 region: CAISEAHGNTIYS. The CDR3 DNA reads TGTGCCATCAGTGAGGCCCACGGAAACACCATATATTCT. This rearrangement joins TRBV10-3 to TRBJ1-3, with D unresolved. Per germline, CDR1 ENHRY and CDR2 SYGVKD. The length of the CDR3 is 13 residues. V was cut by 2 bases and J by 4 bases, with 6 bases left in between.